This T cell receptor (beta chain) was found in a study of T cells in localized non-small cell lung cancer. Germline V lookup: CDR1 MNHNS, CDR2 SASEGT. The CDR3 runs 16 residues. V was pared by 4 bases and J by 9 bases, with 22 bases between. Generated by immunoSEQ multiplex PCR, the TCRdb table keeps only in-frame clones and is missing some. The table has 25,000 or so clones, approximately 87% seen once. The receptor was derived from a man aged 40 to 70 with stage II lung adenocarcinoma. The sequenced sample was PBMCs, obtained before any cancer treatment. The chain links TRBV6-1 to TRBJ2-1, with TRBD1 as a possible D gene (6 bases). CDR3 nucleotide sequence: TGTGCCAGCAGTGCCTTCGGGGACATTTCCTCGGGTGAGCAGTTCTTC. It encodes CASSAFGDISSGEQFF.